What follows is one T cell receptor beta chain and its context. Germline V gene sequence: CDR1 MNHEY, CDR2 SVGAGI. V shed 8 bases, J shed 4 bases, and the junction held 7 bases outside the gene matches. The CDR3 is made up of 13 amino acids. As originally analysed: Reference gene primer amplification yielded estimated nucleated cell counts. Here immunoSEQ multiplex PCR was the method, and the copy in TCRdb shows in-frame clones only, minus some. The DNA gave D and trimming, while V, J and clone size come from that table. The table lists about 130,000 clones, more than 70% of them singletons. The source of the sample is a study of blood T cell repertoires in COVID-19. At the level of the study: Both acute and convalescent COVID-19 samples were obtained from the United States, Italy and Spain. PBMCs, B-cell-depleted T cells, or T cells provided the cDNA or gDNA that made up the material.

The genes are TRBV6-5 and TRBJ2-7; TRBD2 agrees at 8 bases. Sequenced material: peripheral blood. The sequence was collected from a woman aged 30 to 39 who had recovered from COVID-19. The CDR3 protein is CASASAGAYEQYF. CDR3 bases: TGTGCCAGCGCGTCAGCGGGAGCTTACGAGCAGTACTTC.